The entry below gives a single T cell receptor beta chain sequence along with its context. This specimen belongs to a study of T cell responses to AZD1222 COVID-19 vaccine. The protocol was immunoSEQ multiplex PCR, while the TCRdb copy is restricted to in-frame clones and leaves out a portion. Of roughly 140,000 clones in the sample, 90% are singletons; the top ten hold 1.5% to 2%. Second-dose groups at about 4 or about 12 weeks were pooled. CDR1 and CDR2 (germline): MGHRA, YSYEKL. This CDR3 region has 15 residues. The germline V and J ends were trimmed by 2 bases and 3 bases, with 13 bases remaining between them.

The receptor was isolated from an adult who received the AZD1222 COVID-19 vaccine. The sample here was peripheral blood, taken 28 days after the second AZD1222 dose. The rearrangement uses TRBV4-1 and TRBJ1-1; unclear D gene. The CDR3 coding sequence is TGCGCCAGCAGCCAACCACACCTGTCGGACACTGAAGCTTTCTTT. Protein product: CASSQPHLSDTEAFF.